The text below deals with one T cell receptor (beta chain). What it binds is unknown. This sample is part of a study of CD8 T cells in ankylosing spondylitis. Study conclusions and caveats: CD8+ cells made up the disease-linked clones, which were relatively rare in peripheral blood.

Via MiXCR, TCRdb re-called the 5' RACE reads, giving one row per CDR3 protein. The profile covers under 250,000 distinct CDR3 sequences, with roughly 32% appearing a single time and approximately 4% taken by the ten largest. This CDR3 has 12 residues. The V end was cut by 6 bases, the J end by 4 bases, with 7 bases between. This clonotype was sampled from a male donor with ankylosing spondylitis or in good health (not recorded which). The V gene is TRBV12-3 or TRBV12-4, the J gene TRBJ1-5; D call uncertain. The sequenced sample was blood, either unsorted or a sorted T cell fraction (not recorded which). CDR3 sequence (DNA): TGTGCCAGCAGCAATCCGAATCAGCCCCAGCATTTT. Amino acids: CASSNPNQPQHF.